The next 17 T cell receptor beta chains were all read from a single sample in a study of T cells in Graves' hyperthyroidism and ophthalmopathy. The CDR3 regions of TCR beta were amplified from RNA transcripts. HTBI primers were used for first-round RT-PCR of the TCR CDR3. MiXCR, applied by TCRdb to the multiplex PCR reads, yields one record per CDR3 protein. The table records 350,000 to 400,000 distinct CDR3 sequences, about 16% of them present only once. What was sequenced was blood. Receptors were obtained from a woman aged 25-40 years with Graves' hyperthyroidism.

This clonotype appeared a few times. The chain uses TRBV19 and TRBJ2-7; D unresolved. The CDR3 has 13 residues. Per germline, CDR1 LNHDA and CDR2 SQIVND (reference sequence). V was trimmed by 3 bases and J by 1 base, leaving 7 bases between them. CDR3 sequence: CASSIGASYEQYF. CDR3 DNA sequence: TGTGCCAGTAGTATTGGTGCTTCCTACGAGCAGTACTTC. Complete variable domain (other parts from reference TRBV19 and TRBJ2-7): DGGITQSPKYLFRKEGQNVTLSCEQNLNHDAMYWYRQDPGQGLRLIYYSQIVNDFQKGDIAEGYSVSREKKESFPLTVTSAQKNPTAFYLCASSIGASYEQYFGPGTRLTVT.

V and J are TRBV28 and TRBJ2-1; 15 nucleotides match TRBD2. V dropped 6 bases and J dropped 7; count of bases not matched to a gene: 4. Germline lookup yields CDR1 MDHEN and CDR2 SYDVKM. CDR3 length: 15 amino acids. CDR3 nucleotides: TGTGCCAGCAGGTGGGGACTAGCGGGAGGAAATGAGCAGTTCTTC. Translated: CASRWGLAGGNEQFF.

This clonotype was found many times. V gene TRBV7-2 combines with J gene TRBJ1-5; the match to TRBD1 covers 9 bases. The CDR3 covers 13 residues. The germline gives CDR1 SGHTA, CDR2 FQGNSA. V trimming: 5 bases; J trimming: 6 bases; junction bases outside the gene matches: 2. CDR3 sequence (DNA): TGTGCCAGCAGCCGGGACAGGGCTCAGCCCCAGCATTTT. Encoded protein: CASSRDRAQPQHF.

This clonotype was observed at least ten times. The chain carries TRBV7-8 and TRBJ2-7, with TRBD2 matching over 8 bases. Germline-derived CDR1 and CDR2 are SGHVS and FQNEAQ. This CDR3 contains 16 residues. Trimming at V came to 3 bases and at J to 3 bases, leaving 10 bases not matched to a gene. DNA for the CDR3: TGTGCCAGCAGCTTGGTTCGGGGACTAGGAGGCTACGAGCAGTACTTC. This codes for CASSLVRGLGGYEQYF.

The table lists this clonotype with a count of one. The chain recombines TRBV3-1 with TRBJ1-1; TRBD1 agrees at 11 bases. This CDR3 region has 15 residues. Germline lookup yields CDR1 LGHDT and CDR2 YNNKEL (reference sequence). V lost 4 bases to trimming and J lost 6 bases; unmatched junction nucleotides: 7. Here the CDR3 DNA reads TGTGCCAGCAGCCGGAGGACAGGGGGCAGTTCTGAAGCTTTCTTT. This sequence encodes CASSRRTGGSSEAFF.

V is TRBV27 and J is TRBJ2-7, with D unclear. CDR3 length: 16 amino acids. From germline, CDR1 is MNHEY and CDR2 SMNVEV (reference sequence). V lost 3 bases and J lost 3, with 18 bases in between. The CDR3 loop reads CASSFRAQLAGYEQYF. The CDR3 nucleotides are TGTGCCAGCAGTTTCCGGGCCCAACTTGCTGGCTACGAGCAGTACTTC.

The CDR3 DNA reads TGTGCCAGTAGTATAGATCGACAGAACTATGGCTACACCTTC. It yields the protein CASSIDRQNYGYTF. This rearrangement joins TRBV19 to TRBJ1-2; D is possibly TRBD1 (5 bases). This CDR3 region has 14 residues. CDR1 is LNHDA, CDR2 SQIVND, per germline (reference sequence). With 0 bases removed from V and 2 bases from J, the gap between germline ends came to 7 bases.

This clonotype was found many times. The J gene is TRBJ2-7, the V gene TRBV12-3 or TRBV12-4; TRBD2 agrees at 7 bases. This CDR3 comprises 14 residues. Trimming took 5 bases from V and 7 from J; bases not matched to a gene: 11. CDR3 residues: CASSTLAGAGEQYF. For the CDR3, the DNA is TGTGCCAGCAGTACCTTAGCGGGCGCGGGGGAGCAGTACTTC.

The genes are TRBV20-1 and TRBJ1-1; 9 bases are a match to TRBD1. Germline loops: CDR1 DFQATT, CDR2 SNEGSKA (reference sequence). V was pared by 2 bases and J by 0 bases, with 16 bases of the junction left unmatched. This CDR3 has 19 amino acids. The CDR3 nucleotides read TGCAGTGCTAGATCCCCCGCGGACAGGGGCCAAACCATGAACACTGAAGCTTTCTTT. This translates into CSARSPADRGQTMNTEAFF.

This clonotype was observed a handful of times. This chain uses TRBV4-2 with TRBJ2-5, with a possible D match to TRBD2 (6 bases). CDR3 length equals 14 residues. CDR1 is LGHNA and CDR2 is YNFKEQ in the germline V gene. V was cut by 2 bases and J by 1 base, with 8 bases left in between. CDR3 amino acids: CASSQRDFQETQYF. The DNA for the CDR3 is TGTGCCAGCAGCCAAAGGGACTTCCAAGAGACCCAGTACTTC.

This clonotype appeared many times. The chain recombines TRBV11-2 with TRBJ2-1; 13 bases align to TRBD2. After removal of 4 bases from V and 8 bases from J, the junction contained 5 bases not matched to a gene. The CDR3 loop spans 15 amino acids. In germline, CDR1 is SGHAT, CDR2 FQNNGV. The DNA of the CDR3 is TGTGCCAGCAGCTCCCGGACTAGCGGGAGATATGAGCAGTTCTTC. Translated, it gives CASSSRTSGRYEQFF.

At least ten counts were recorded for this clonotype. The V gene is TRBV27, the J gene TRBJ1-2; D perhaps matches TRBD1 (5 bases). Germline V gene sequence: CDR1 MNHEY, CDR2 SMNVEV (reference sequence). This CDR3 contains 15 residues. V dropped 0 bases and J dropped 7 bases, with 15 bases sitting between them. CDR3 nucleotide sequence: TGTGCCAGCAGTTTATCGATGACAGTGATGAGTGGCTACACCTTC. It encodes CASSLSMTVMSGYTF.

The chain is built from TRBV28 and TRBJ1-5, with a possible D match to TRBD1 (6 bases). Germline V CDR1 and CDR2: MDHEN, SYDVKM. V was cut by 3 bases and J by 2 bases, with 17 bases left in between. This CDR3 spans 17 amino acids. The CDR3: CASSLSGAKKGNQPQHF. CDR3 coding DNA: TGTGCCAGCAGTTTGTCAGGGGCGAAAAAGGGCAATCAGCCCCAGCATTTT.

This clonotype has a count of ten or more. The chain employs TRBV24-1 and TRBJ1-5, with 9 bases matching TRBD1. The germline CDR1 and CDR2 sequences are KGHDR and SFDVKD. The CDR3 runs 15 residues. Unmatched junction bases numbered 8, after V lost 4 bases and J lost 8 bases. In nucleotides, the CDR3 is TGTGCCACCAGTGACCGCTCCGGGACAGGGAAGCCCCAGCATTTT. Translating it yields CATSDRSGTGKPQHF.

This clonotype appeared a few times. The gene calls are TRBV10-3 and TRBJ2-7, with D perhaps matching TRBD1 or TRBD2 (5 bases each). The CDR3 runs to 13 residues. The V gene's germline CDR1 is ENHRY and CDR2 SYGVKD. Trimming pared 8 bases from V and 4 bases from J, leaving 15 bases between. The CDR3 DNA reads TGTGCCATCCCCCCGGGACCTAAATACGAGCAGTACTTC. It specifies CAIPPGPKYEQYF.

This clonotype was detected many times. The V gene is TRBV2, the J gene TRBJ1-5; D remains unclear. This CDR3 has 13 amino acids. Germline CDR1 is SNHLY and CDR2 is FYNNEI. The V end lost 4 bases, the J end lost 7 bases, and 11 bases lay between the germline ends. The CDR3: CASSVPGLQPQHF. CDR3 DNA sequence: TGTGCCAGCAGTGTCCCGGGCTTACAGCCCCAGCATTTT. Complete variable domain (other parts from reference TRBV2 and TRBJ1-5): EPEVTQTPSHQVTQMGQEVILRCVPISNHLYFYWYRQILGQKVEFLVSFYNNEISEKSEIFDDQFSVERPDGSNFTLKIRSTKLEDSAMYFCASSVPGLQPQHFGDGTRLSIL.

The gene calls are TRBV4-1 and TRBJ2-3, with D perhaps assigned TRBD1 or TRBD2 (5 bases each). CDR1 and CDR2 from the germline V gene are MGHRA and YSYEKL. Trimming removed 1 base from V and 5 bases from J, with 10 bases in between. CDR3 length: 14 residues. Here the CDR3 reads CASSQVEGIDTQYF. Written as DNA, the CDR3 is TGCGCCAGCAGCCAAGTTGAGGGGATAGATACGCAGTATTTT.